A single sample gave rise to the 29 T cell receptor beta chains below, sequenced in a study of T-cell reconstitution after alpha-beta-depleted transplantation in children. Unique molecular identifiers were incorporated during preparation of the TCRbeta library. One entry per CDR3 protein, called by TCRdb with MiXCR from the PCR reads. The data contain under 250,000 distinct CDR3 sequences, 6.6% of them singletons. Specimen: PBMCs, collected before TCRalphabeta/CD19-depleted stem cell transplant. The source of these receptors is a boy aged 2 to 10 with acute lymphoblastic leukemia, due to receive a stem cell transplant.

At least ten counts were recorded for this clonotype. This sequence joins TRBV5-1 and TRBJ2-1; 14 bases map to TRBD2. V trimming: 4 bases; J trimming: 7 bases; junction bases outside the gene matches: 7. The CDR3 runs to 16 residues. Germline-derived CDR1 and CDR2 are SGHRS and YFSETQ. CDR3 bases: TGCGCCAGCAGCCGGTCGACTAGCGGGAGGGATAATGAGCAGTTCTTC. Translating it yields CASSRSTSGRDNEQFF.

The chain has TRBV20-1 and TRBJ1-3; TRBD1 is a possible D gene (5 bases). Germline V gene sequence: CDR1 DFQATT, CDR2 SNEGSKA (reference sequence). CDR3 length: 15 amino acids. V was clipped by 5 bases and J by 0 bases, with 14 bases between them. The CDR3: CSAYIRGLSGNTIYF. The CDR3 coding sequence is TGCAGTGCTTATATTCGGGGCCTCTCTGGAAACACCATATATTTT.

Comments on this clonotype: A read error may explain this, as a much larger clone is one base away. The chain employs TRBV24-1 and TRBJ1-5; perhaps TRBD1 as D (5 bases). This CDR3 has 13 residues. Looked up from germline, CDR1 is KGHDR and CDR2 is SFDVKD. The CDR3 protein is CATSQGSNRPQHF. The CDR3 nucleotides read TGTGCCACCAGTCAGGGAAGCAATCGGCCCCAGCATTTT.

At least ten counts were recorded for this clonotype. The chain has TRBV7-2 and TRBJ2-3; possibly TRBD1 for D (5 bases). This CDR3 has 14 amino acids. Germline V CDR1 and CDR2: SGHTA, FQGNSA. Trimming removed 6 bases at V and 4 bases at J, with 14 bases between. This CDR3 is CASSSGQGSDTQYF. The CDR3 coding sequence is TGTGCCAGCAGTTCAGGGCAGGGATCAGATACGCAGTATTTT.

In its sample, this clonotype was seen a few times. CDR3 coding DNA: TGTGCCAGTAGTATCGGCGGGTACGAGCAGTACTTC. Its translation: CASSIGGYEQYF. This chain joins TRBV19 and TRBJ2-7; D might be TRBD2 (5 bases). The germline gives CDR1 LNHDA, CDR2 SQIVND (reference sequence). Between the trimmed V and J ends, which lost 3 bases and 4 bases, there was a span of 7 bases. This CDR3 is 12 amino acids long. The whole variable domain, remainder taken from reference TRBV19 and TRBJ2-7, is DGGITQSPKYLFRKEGQNVTLSCEQNLNHDAMYWYRQDPGQGLRLIYYSQIVNDFQKGDIAEGYSVSREKKESFPLTVTSAQKNPTAFYLCASSIGGYEQYFGPGTRLTVT.

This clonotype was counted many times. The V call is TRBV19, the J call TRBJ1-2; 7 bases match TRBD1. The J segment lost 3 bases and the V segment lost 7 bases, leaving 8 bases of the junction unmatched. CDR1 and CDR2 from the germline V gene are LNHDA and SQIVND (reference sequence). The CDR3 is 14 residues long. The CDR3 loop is CASTVRGRDYGYTF. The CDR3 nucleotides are TGTGCCAGTACGGTGAGGGGGCGAGACTATGGCTACACCTTC.

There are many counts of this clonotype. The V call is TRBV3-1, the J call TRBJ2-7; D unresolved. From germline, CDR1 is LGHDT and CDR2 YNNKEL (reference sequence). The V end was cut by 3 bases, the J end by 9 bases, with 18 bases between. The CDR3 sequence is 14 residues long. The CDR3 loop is CASSHRDKSLVQYF. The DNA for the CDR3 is TGTGCCAGCAGCCATAGAGATAAATCCCTGGTGCAGTACTTC.

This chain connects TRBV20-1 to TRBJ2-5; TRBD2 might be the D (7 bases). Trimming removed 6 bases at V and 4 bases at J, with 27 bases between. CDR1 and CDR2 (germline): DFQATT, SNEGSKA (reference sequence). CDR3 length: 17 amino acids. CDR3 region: CSAHRGAFGLRGETQYF. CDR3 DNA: TGCAGTGCCCACCGGGGGGCCTTCGGTCTGAGGGGAGAGACCCAGTACTTC.

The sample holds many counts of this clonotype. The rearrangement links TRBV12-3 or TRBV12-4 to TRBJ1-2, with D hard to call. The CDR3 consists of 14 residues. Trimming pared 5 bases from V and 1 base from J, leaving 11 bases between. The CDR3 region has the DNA TGTGCCAGCAGTCCCCGCGCTCTTAACTATGGCTACACCTTC. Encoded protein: CASSPRALNYGYTF.

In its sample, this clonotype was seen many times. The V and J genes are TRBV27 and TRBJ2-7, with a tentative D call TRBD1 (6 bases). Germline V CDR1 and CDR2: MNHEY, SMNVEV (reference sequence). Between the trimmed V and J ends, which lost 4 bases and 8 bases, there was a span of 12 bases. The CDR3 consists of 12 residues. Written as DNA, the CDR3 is TGTGCCAGCAGTTACGACAGGCACAAGCAGTACTTC. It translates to CASSYDRHKQYF.

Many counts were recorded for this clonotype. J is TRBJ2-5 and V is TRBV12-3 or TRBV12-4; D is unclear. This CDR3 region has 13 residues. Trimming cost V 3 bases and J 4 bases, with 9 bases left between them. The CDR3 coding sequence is TGTGCCAGCAGTTTCGGTCCAGGAGAGACCCAGTACTTC. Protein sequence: CASSFGPGETQYF.

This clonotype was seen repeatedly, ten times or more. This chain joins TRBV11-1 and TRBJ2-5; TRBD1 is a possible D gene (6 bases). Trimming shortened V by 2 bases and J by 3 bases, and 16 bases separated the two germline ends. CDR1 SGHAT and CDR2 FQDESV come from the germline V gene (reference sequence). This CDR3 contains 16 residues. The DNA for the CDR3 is TGTGCCAGCAGCTTAAGGGCCCGACAGGATGAAGAGACCCAGTACTTC. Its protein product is CASSLRARQDEETQYF.

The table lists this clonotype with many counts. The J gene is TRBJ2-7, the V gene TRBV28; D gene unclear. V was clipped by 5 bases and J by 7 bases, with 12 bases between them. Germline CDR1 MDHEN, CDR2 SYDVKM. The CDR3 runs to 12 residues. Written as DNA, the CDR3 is TGTGCCAGCAGTGAGCCCATGGGGGAGCAGTACTTC. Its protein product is CASSEPMGEQYF.

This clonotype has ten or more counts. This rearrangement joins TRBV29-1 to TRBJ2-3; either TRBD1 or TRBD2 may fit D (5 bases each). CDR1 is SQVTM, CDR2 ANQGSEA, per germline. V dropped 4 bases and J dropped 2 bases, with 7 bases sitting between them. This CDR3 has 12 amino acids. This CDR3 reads CSVVGDTDTQYF. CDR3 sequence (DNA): TGCAGCGTTGTGGGGGACACAGATACGCAGTATTTT.

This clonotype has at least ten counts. As DNA, the CDR3 is TGTGCCACTGGAGAACCCTACAATGAGCAGTTCTTC. It specifies CATGEPYNEQFF. This chain uses TRBV12-3 or TRBV12-4 with TRBJ2-1; no reliable D call. The CDR3 extends over 12 amino acids. V gave up 10 bases and J gave up 2 bases, with 9 bases separating them.

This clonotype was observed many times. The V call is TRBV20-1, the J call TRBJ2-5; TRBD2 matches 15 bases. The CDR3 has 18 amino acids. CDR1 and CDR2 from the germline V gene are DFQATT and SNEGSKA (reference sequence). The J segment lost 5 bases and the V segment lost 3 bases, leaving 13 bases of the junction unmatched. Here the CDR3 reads CSARKAGLAGGGEETQYF. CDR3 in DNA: TGCAGTGCTAGGAAAGCGGGACTAGCGGGAGGCGGAGAGGAGACCCAGTACTTC.

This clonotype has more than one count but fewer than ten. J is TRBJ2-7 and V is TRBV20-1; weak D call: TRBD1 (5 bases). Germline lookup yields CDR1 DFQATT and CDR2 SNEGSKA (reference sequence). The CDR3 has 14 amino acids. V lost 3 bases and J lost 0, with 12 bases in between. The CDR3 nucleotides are TGCAGTGCTAGGGGGCGGAAGAGCTCCTACGAGCAGTACTTC. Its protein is CSARGRKSSYEQYF.

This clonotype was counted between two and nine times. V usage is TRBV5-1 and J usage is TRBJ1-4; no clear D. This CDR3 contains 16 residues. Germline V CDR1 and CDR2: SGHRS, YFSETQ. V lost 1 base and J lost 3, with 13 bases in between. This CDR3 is CASSLTQPWANEKLFF. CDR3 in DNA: TGCGCCAGCAGCTTGACCCAGCCCTGGGCTAATGAAAAACTGTTTTTT.

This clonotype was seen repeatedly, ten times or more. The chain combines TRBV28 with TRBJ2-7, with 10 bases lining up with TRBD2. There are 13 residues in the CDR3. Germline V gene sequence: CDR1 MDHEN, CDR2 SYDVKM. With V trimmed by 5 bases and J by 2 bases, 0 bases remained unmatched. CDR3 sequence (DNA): TGTGCCAGCAGTACTAGCGGGGCCTACGAGCAGTACTTC. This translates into CASSTSGAYEQYF.

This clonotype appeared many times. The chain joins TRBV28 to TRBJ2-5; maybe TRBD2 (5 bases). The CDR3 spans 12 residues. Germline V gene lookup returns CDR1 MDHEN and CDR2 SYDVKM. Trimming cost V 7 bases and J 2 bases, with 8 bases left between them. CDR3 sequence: CASTTGQETQYF. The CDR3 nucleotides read TGTGCCAGCACCACGGGGCAAGAGACCCAGTACTTC.

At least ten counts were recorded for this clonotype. The CDR3 reads CASSEGDRGPYSPLHF. Here the CDR3 DNA reads TGTGCCAGCAGCGAGGGGGACAGGGGGCCGTATTCACCCCTCCACTTT. The chain uses TRBV7-9 and TRBJ1-6, with TRBD1 identical over 12 bases. CDR3 length: 16 residues. Germline V lookup: CDR1 SEHNR, CDR2 FQNEAQ (reference sequence). Trimming took 5 bases from V and 8 from J; bases not matched to a gene: 7.

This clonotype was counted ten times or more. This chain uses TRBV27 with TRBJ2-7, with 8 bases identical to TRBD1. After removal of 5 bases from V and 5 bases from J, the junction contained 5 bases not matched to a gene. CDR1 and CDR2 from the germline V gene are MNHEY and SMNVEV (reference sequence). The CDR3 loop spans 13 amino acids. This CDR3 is CASSVGQVNEQYF. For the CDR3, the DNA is TGTGCCAGCAGTGTGGGACAGGTAAACGAGCAGTACTTC.

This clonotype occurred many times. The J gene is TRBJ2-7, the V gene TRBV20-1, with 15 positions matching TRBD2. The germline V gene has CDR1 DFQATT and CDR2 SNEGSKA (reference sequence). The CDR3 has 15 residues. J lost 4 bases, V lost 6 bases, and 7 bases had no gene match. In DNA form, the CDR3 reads TGCAGTGCCGCAGGACTAGCGGGGGGGCAGTACGAGCAGTACTTC. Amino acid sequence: CSAAGLAGGQYEQYF.

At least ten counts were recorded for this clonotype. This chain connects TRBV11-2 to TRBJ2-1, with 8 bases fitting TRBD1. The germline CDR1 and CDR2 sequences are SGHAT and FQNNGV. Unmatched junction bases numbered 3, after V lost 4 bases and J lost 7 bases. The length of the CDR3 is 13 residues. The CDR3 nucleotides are TGTGCCAGCAGCTGGACAGGGTTGAATGAGCAGTTCTTC. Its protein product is CASSWTGLNEQFF.

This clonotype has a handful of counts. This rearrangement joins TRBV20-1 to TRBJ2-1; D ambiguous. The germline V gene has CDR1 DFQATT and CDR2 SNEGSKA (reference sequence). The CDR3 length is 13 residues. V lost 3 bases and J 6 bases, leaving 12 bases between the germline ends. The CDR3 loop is CSASGLVGNEQFF. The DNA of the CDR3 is TGCAGTGCTAGTGGTTTAGTGGGCAATGAGCAGTTCTTC.

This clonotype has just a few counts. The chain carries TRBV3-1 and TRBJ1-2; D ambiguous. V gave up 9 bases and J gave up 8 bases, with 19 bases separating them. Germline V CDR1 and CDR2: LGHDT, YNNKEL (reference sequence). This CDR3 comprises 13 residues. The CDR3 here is CASTTFPEQGYTF. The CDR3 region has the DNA TGTGCCAGTACCACTTTCCCCGAGCAAGGCTACACCTTC.

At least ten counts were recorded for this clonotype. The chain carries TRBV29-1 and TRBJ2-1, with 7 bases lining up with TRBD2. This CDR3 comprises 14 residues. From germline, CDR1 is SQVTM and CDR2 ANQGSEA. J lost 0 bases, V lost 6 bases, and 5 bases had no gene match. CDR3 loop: CSVGGVASYNEQFF. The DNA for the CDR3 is TGCAGCGTGGGGGGGGTGGCCTCCTACAATGAGCAGTTCTTC.

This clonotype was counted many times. The CDR3 nucleotides read TGCGCCAGCAGCTTGGGTTTTAGGACTAGCGGGAGTCATAGGTACTTC. Translation gives CASSLGFRTSGSHRYF. The chain recombines TRBV5-1 with TRBJ2-4, with 13 bases lining up with TRBD2. J was trimmed by 15 bases and V by 0 bases; bases with no gene match: 12. CDR1 is SGHRS, CDR2 YFSETQ, per germline. The CDR3 is 16 residues long.

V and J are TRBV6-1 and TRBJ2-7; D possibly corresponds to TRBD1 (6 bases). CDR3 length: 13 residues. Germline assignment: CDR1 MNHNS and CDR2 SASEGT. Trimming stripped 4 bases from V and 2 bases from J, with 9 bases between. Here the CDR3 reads CASSGQATYEQYF. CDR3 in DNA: TGTGCCAGCAGTGGACAGGCCACCTACGAGCAGTACTTC.